The rows below give T cell receptor beta chains drawn from one sample of a study of CD8 T cells in ankylosing spondylitis. TCRdb independently ran MiXCR on the 5' RACE reads; one entry per CDR3 protein. The table lists 250,000 or so distinct CDR3 sequences, 20% to 30% of them singletons, with roughly 0.6% in the top ten. The sample taken for sequencing was blood, either unsorted or a sorted T cell fraction (not recorded which). The receptor source for this set is a male donor with ankylosing spondylitis or in good health (not recorded which). Each CDR3 is given with its conserved first and last residue. A D gene is named only where the DNA matches it firmly. A clone size is listed for some rows: how often the clone was seen (once, few, many), or a class if it is expanded.

D gene: .; J gene: TRBJ2-1; clone size: few; V gene: TRBV4-2; CDR3 protein: CASSQDGAGDNEQFF; CDR3 DNA: TGTGCCAGCAGCCAAGATGGGGCAGGAGACAATGAGCAGTTCTTC
D gene: TRBD1; J gene: TRBJ1-6; clone size: many; V gene: TRBV9; CDR3 protein: CASSVEPDRVASPLHF; CDR3 DNA: TGTGCCAGCAGCGTAGAACCGGACAGGGTGGCCTCACCCCTCCACTTT
D gene: .; J gene: TRBJ2-7; clone size: .; V gene: TRBV7-3; CDR3 protein: CASSPDGFYEQYF; CDR3 DNA: TGTGCCAGCAGTCCGGACGGGTTCTACGAGCAGTACTTC
D gene: .; J gene: TRBJ2-3; clone size: few; V gene: TRBV6-4; CDR3 protein: CASSYRGDGTDTQYF; CDR3 DNA: TGTGCCAGCAGCTATAGGGGAGACGGCACAGATACGCAGTATTTT
D gene: .; J gene: TRBJ2-3; clone size: few; V gene: TRBV12-3/TRBV12-4; CDR3 protein: CASGKDYTDTQYF; CDR3 DNA: TGTGCCAGCGGGAAGGACTACACAGATACGCAGTATTTT
D gene: .; J gene: TRBJ1-1; clone size: many; V gene: TRBV20-1; CDR3 protein: CSAHEGYTEAFF; CDR3 DNA: TGCAGTGCCCACGAGGGGTACACTGAAGCTTTCTTT
D gene: TRBD2; J gene: TRBJ2-2; clone size: .; V gene: TRBV29-1; CDR3 protein: CSVEGTSEGIGELFF; CDR3 DNA: TGCAGCGTTGAAGGGACTAGTGAAGGGATCGGGGAGCTGTTTTTT
D gene: .; J gene: TRBJ2-5; clone size: many; V gene: TRBV15; CDR3 protein: CATSRDLAGTQETQYF; CDR3 DNA: TGTGCCACCAGCAGAGATCTCGCAGGGACCCAAGAGACCCAGTACTTC
D gene: .; J gene: TRBJ2-2; clone size: .; V gene: TRBV19; CDR3 protein: CAGKAPGLTGELFF; CDR3 DNA: TGTGCCGGAAAAGCTCCGGGGCTCACCGGGGAGCTGTTTTTT
D gene: .; J gene: TRBJ2-7; clone size: few; V gene: TRBV4-1; CDR3 protein: CASSPLAVGSDEQYF; CDR3 DNA: TGCGCCAGCAGCCCGTTAGCGGTAGGTTCCGACGAGCAGTACTTC
D gene: .; J gene: TRBJ1-6; clone size: .; V gene: TRBV7-6; CDR3 protein: CASSHGSSYNSPLHF; CDR3 DNA: TGTGCCAGCAGCCACGGGAGCTCCTATAATTCACCCCTCCACTTT
D gene: .; J gene: TRBJ2-3; clone size: .; V gene: TRBV29-1; CDR3 protein: CSMGGGPDTQYF; CDR3 DNA: TGCAGCATGGGGGGGGGCCCAGATACGCAGTATTTT
D gene: .; J gene: TRBJ2-1; clone size: many; V gene: TRBV5-5; CDR3 protein: CASSSSGTTNNEQFF; CDR3 DNA: TGTGCCAGCAGCTCCTCCGGGACAACGAACAATGAGCAGTTCTTC
D gene: .; J gene: TRBJ2-1; clone size: .; V gene: TRBV20-1; CDR3 protein: CSAEGRSYNEQFF; CDR3 DNA: TGCAGTGCAGAGGGGCGGTCCTACAATGAGCAGTTCTTC
D gene: .; J gene: TRBJ2-3; clone size: .; V gene: TRBV19; CDR3 protein: CASSITGGGGDTQYF; CDR3 DNA: TGTGCCAGTAGTATAACCGGGGGCGGTGGAGATACGCAGTATTTT
D gene: .; J gene: TRBJ2-3; clone size: many; V gene: TRBV21-1; CDR3 protein: CARLFPRHQRTDTQYF; CDR3 DNA: TGTGCCAGACTTTTTCCCCGGCATCAGAGGACAGATACGCAGTATTTT
D gene: TRBD2; J gene: TRBJ2-1; clone size: many; V gene: TRBV6-5; CDR3 protein: CASSYSTGLAGNNEQFF; CDR3 DNA: TGTGCCAGCAGTTACTCGACCGGACTAGCGGGGAACAATGAGCAGTTCTTC
D gene: .; J gene: TRBJ2-1; clone size: .; V gene: TRBV6-1; CDR3 protein: CASSPRASSYNEQFF; CDR3 DNA: TGTGCCAGCAGCCCACGGGCTAGCTCCTACAATGAGCAGTTCTTC
D gene: .; J gene: TRBJ2-3; clone size: .; V gene: TRBV10-1; CDR3 protein: CASSESGRSADTQYF; CDR3 DNA: TGCGCCAGCAGTGAATCGGGGCGGTCCGCAGATACGCAGTATTTT
D gene: .; J gene: TRBJ2-1; clone size: .; V gene: TRBV2; CDR3 protein: CASSESEQFF; CDR3 DNA: TGTGCCAGCAGTGAAAGTGAACAGTTCTTC
D gene: TRBD1; J gene: TRBJ2-1; clone size: many; V gene: TRBV20-1; CDR3 protein: CSASKGAVDEQFF; CDR3 DNA: TGCAGTGCTAGTAAGGGGGCGGTGGATGAGCAGTTCTTC
D gene: .; J gene: TRBJ2-3; clone size: .; V gene: TRBV5-5; CDR3 protein: CASSFKPTDTQYF; CDR3 DNA: TGTGCCAGCAGCTTCAAACCCACAGATACGCAGTATTTT
D gene: .; J gene: TRBJ1-5; clone size: .; V gene: TRBV20-1; CDR3 protein: CSARDTGYSNQPQHF; CDR3 DNA: TGCAGTGCTAGAGATACTGGGTATAGCAATCAGCCCCAGCATTTT
D gene: .; J gene: TRBJ2-3; clone size: few; V gene: TRBV20-1; CDR3 protein: CSAVDREDTDTQYF; CDR3 DNA: TGCAGTGCTGTCGACAGGGAGGACACAGATACGCAGTATTTT
D gene: TRBD1; J gene: TRBJ2-1; clone size: many; V gene: TRBV3-1; CDR3 protein: CASSQDGTGNEQFF; CDR3 DNA: TGTGCCAGCAGCCAAGACGGGACAGGCAATGAGCAGTTCTTC
D gene: .; J gene: TRBJ2-1; clone size: few; V gene: TRBV29-1; CDR3 protein: CSVVEGLTSSYNEQFF; CDR3 DNA: TGCAGCGTTGTTGAAGGACTAACCTCCTCCTACAATGAGCAGTTCTTC
D gene: .; J gene: TRBJ1-5; clone size: many; V gene: TRBV20-1; CDR3 protein: CSARLSGNQPQHF; CDR3 DNA: TGCAGTGCTAGACTTAGTGGGAATCAGCCCCAGCATTTT
D gene: .; J gene: TRBJ2-5; clone size: .; V gene: TRBV12-3/TRBV12-4; CDR3 protein: CASSFDGTRETQYF; CDR3 DNA: TGTGCCAGCAGTTTTGACGGGACAAGAGAGACCCAGTACTTC
D gene: .; J gene: TRBJ1-6; clone size: .; V gene: TRBV4-1; CDR3 protein: CASTLVGGSSPLHF; CDR3 DNA: TGCGCCAGCACCCTCGTGGGGGGCAGTTCACCCCTCCACTTT
D gene: .; J gene: TRBJ2-5; clone size: .; V gene: TRBV5-1; CDR3 protein: CASSPGGGHGETQYF; CDR3 DNA: TGCGCCAGCAGCCCGGGTGGGGGCCACGGGGAGACCCAGTACTTC
D gene: .; J gene: TRBJ2-5; clone size: many; V gene: TRBV20-1; CDR3 protein: CRPLGNQETQYF; CDR3 DNA: TGCAGGCCTTTGGGAAACCAAGAGACCCAGTACTTC
D gene: .; J gene: TRBJ2-7; clone size: few; V gene: TRBV12-3/TRBV12-4; CDR3 protein: CASTPGPGRSYEQYF; CDR3 DNA: TGTGCCAGCACTCCGGGACCGGGAAGGTCTTACGAGCAGTACTTC
D gene: .; J gene: TRBJ2-2; clone size: .; V gene: TRBV29-1; CDR3 protein: CSVERGTGELFF; CDR3 DNA: TGCAGCGTTGAGAGGGGAACCGGGGAGCTGTTTTTT
D gene: .; J gene: TRBJ1-1; clone size: many; V gene: TRBV14; CDR3 protein: CASSHDGHNVMDTEAFF; CDR3 DNA: TGTGCCAGCAGCCATGACGGACACAATGTTATGGACACTGAAGCTTTCTTT
D gene: .; J gene: TRBJ2-3; clone size: .; V gene: TRBV20-1; CDR3 protein: CSANVRAGTDTQYF; CDR3 DNA: TGCAGTGCTAACGTCCGGGCGGGGACAGATACGCAGTATTTT
D gene: TRBD2; J gene: TRBJ2-3; clone size: many; V gene: TRBV5-1; CDR3 protein: CASSPGTSGDTQYF; CDR3 DNA: TGCGCCAGCAGCCCTGGGACTAGCGGGGATACGCAGTATTTT
D gene: .; J gene: TRBJ2-7; clone size: .; V gene: TRBV10-3; CDR3 protein: CASRPTGVGEQYF; CDR3 DNA: TGTGCCTCCAGGCCGACCGGCGTGGGGGAGCAGTACTTC
D gene: .; J gene: TRBJ2-3; clone size: .; V gene: TRBV20-1; CDR3 protein: CSASFIPSDTQYF; CDR3 DNA: TGCAGTGCTAGTTTCATCCCATCAGATACGCAGTATTTT
D gene: .; J gene: TRBJ2-1; clone size: .; V gene: TRBV24-1; CDR3 protein: CATKGPGAAEQFF; CDR3 DNA: TGTGCCACCAAGGGCCCAGGGGCTGCTGAGCAGTTCTTC
D gene: TRBD1; J gene: TRBJ2-4; clone size: many; V gene: TRBV11-2; CDR3 protein: CASSPRAGTGGGNIQYF; CDR3 DNA: TGTGCCAGCAGCCCTAGAGCAGGGACAGGGGGCGGAAACATTCAGTACTTC
D gene: .; J gene: TRBJ2-3; clone size: few; V gene: TRBV20-1; CDR3 protein: CSANAGDTQYF; CDR3 DNA: TGCAGTGCTAACGCTGGTGATACGCAGTATTTT
D gene: TRBD2; J gene: TRBJ2-3; clone size: many; V gene: TRBV10-3; CDR3 protein: CATIAGEGSGGSTDTQYF; CDR3 DNA: TGTGCCACCATCGCGGGCGAGGGTAGCGGGGGGAGCACAGATACGCAGTATTTT
D gene: .; J gene: TRBJ2-3; clone size: .; V gene: TRBV7-2; CDR3 protein: CASSLDGDADTQYF; CDR3 DNA: TGTGCCAGCAGCTTAGACGGGGACGCGGATACGCAGTATTTT
D gene: .; J gene: TRBJ1-1; clone size: once; V gene: TRBV12-3/TRBV12-4; CDR3 protein: CASSPEGVWAFF; CDR3 DNA: TGTGCCAGCAGCCCCGAGGGAGTCTGGGCTTTCTTT
D gene: .; J gene: TRBJ2-5; clone size: many; V gene: TRBV7-3; CDR3 protein: CASSTSRQETQYF; CDR3 DNA: TGTGCCAGCAGTACGAGCAGGCAGGAGACCCAGTACTTC
D gene: .; J gene: TRBJ1-5; clone size: .; V gene: TRBV20-1; CDR3 protein: CSARSLGSNQPQHF; CDR3 DNA: TGCAGTGCTAGATCGTTAGGTAGCAATCAGCCCCAGCATTTT
D gene: .; J gene: TRBJ2-1; clone size: .; V gene: TRBV7-9; CDR3 protein: CASSPYGEQFF; CDR3 DNA: TGTGCCAGCAGCCCGTACGGTGAGCAGTTCTTC